A single sample is the source of the 28 T cell receptor beta chains below, sequenced in a study of cytomegalovirus exposure and HLA in healthy donors. 13 Jbeta primers and 60 Vbeta primers were used for the PCR. Profiled with immunoSEQ multiplex PCR; TCRdb holds only in-frame clones, not every one. Of about 200,000 clones listed, around 80% are singletons. The specimen sequenced was PBMCs. These receptors were collected from a man aged 45 to 65 in good health and CMV-seronegative.

Here the CDR3 reads CASSQFRGSNTEAFF. CDR3 DNA: TGTGCCAGCAGCCAATTTAGGGGGTCGAACACTGAAGCTTTCTTT. The chain couples TRBV14 to TRBJ1-1; TRBD1 might be the D (6 bases). CDR1 is SGHDN and CDR2 is FVKESK in the germline V gene. V lost 2 bases, J lost 1 base, and 11 bases lay in between. The CDR3 spans 15 residues.

This sequence joins TRBV5-4 and TRBJ2-5; perhaps TRBD1 as D (6 bases). The CDR3 is 15 residues long. Trimming took 4 bases from V and 4 from J, leaving 17 bases between them. Germline-derived CDR1 and CDR2 are SGHNT and YYREEE (reference sequence). CDR3 bases: TGTGCCAGCAGCCCGGGACAAGGGGGTCGAGAGACCCAGTACTTC. Its protein product is CASSPGQGGRETQYF. The full variable domain, rest sourced from reference TRBV5-4 and TRBJ2-5, is ETGVTQSPTHLIKTRGQQVTLRCSSQSGHNTVSWYQQALGQGPQFIFQYYREEENGRGNFPPRFSGLQFPNYSSELNVNALELDDSALYLCASSPGQGGRETQYFGPGTRLLVL.

The chain joins TRBV28 to TRBJ2-2; the match to TRBD1 covers 10 bases. Germline V lookup: CDR1 MDHEN, CDR2 SYDVKM. There are 16 residues in the CDR3. The V and J ends lost 5 bases and 2 bases, in that order; junction bases with no gene match: 5. DNA for the CDR3: TGTGCCAGCAGTGCGGGGACAGGGGTTAACACCGGGGAGCTGTTTTTT. Translation: CASSAGTGVNTGELFF.

This clone turned up a few times. This chain links TRBV5-1 with TRBJ2-5; 13 nucleotides line up with TRBD2. With V trimmed by 0 bases and J by 7 bases, 6 bases remained unmatched. CDR1 SGHRS and CDR2 YFSETQ come from the germline V gene. CDR3 length equals 16 residues. For the CDR3, the DNA is TGCGCCAGCAGCTTGGTCGGGACTAGCGGGACTGGGACCCAGTACTTC. It codes for CASSLVGTSGTGTQYF.

As concerns this clone: Other DNA sequences in this specimen translate into the identical CDR3. This chain connects TRBV28 to TRBJ2-5, with D tentatively TRBD1 (5 bases). The V gene lost 1 base and the J gene lost 4 bases, with 10 bases spanning the gap. The CDR3 covers 14 residues. Germline CDR1 and CDR2: MDHEN and SYDVKM. In DNA form, the CDR3 reads TGTGCCAGCAGTTTATTAGGGGCCGGAGAGACCCAGTACTTC. Translated: CASSLLGAGETQYF.

The V and J genes are TRBV27 and TRBJ2-7; 12 nucleotides align to TRBD1. V gave up 8 bases and J gave up 6 bases; unmatched junction bases: 8. This CDR3 is built from 14 residues. CDR1 is MNHEY and CDR2 is SMNVEV in the germline V gene (reference sequence). The CDR3 sequence: CASGPGTGGTEQYF. CDR3 coding DNA: TGTGCCAGCGGCCCCGGGACAGGGGGCACCGAGCAGTACTTC.

This chain's CDR3 is CASSEAGLRPSYEQYF. CDR3 coding DNA: TGTGCCAGCAGTGAAGCGGGACTACGTCCTTCCTACGAGCAGTACTTC. V gene TRBV2 combines with J gene TRBJ2-5; TRBD2 aligns across 7 bases. The DNA end is more similar to TRBJ2-7, so the J call may be wrong. Germline V gene lookup returns CDR1 SNHLY and CDR2 FYNNEI. The CDR3 has 16 amino acids.

The gene calls are TRBV9 and TRBJ2-3; 7 nucleotides match TRBD2. V lost 1 base and J lost 0; bases outside the gene matches: 8. Per the germline V gene, CDR1 is SGDLS and CDR2 is YYNGEE. This CDR3 is built from 17 residues. CDR3 bases: TGTGCCAGCAGCGTAAGGGACTACGCCAGAAGCACAGATACGCAGTATTTT. Its translation: CASSVRDYARSTDTQYF.

This chain links TRBV7-9 with TRBJ2-3, with 7 bases that match TRBD2. V was clipped by 3 bases and J by 6 bases; unmatched bases: 9. Looked up from germline, CDR1 is SEHNR and CDR2 is FQNEAQ (reference sequence). This CDR3 region has 15 residues. The CDR3 region is CASSLGAGAKDTQYF. CDR3 in DNA: TGTGCCAGCAGCTTGGGTGCGGGAGCGAAGGATACGCAGTATTTT.

Only a few counts were recorded for this clone. This sequence joins TRBV6-5 and TRBJ2-1; TRBD2 matches 10 bases. This CDR3 spans 15 amino acids. The V gene end was trimmed by 7 bases and the J gene end by 2 bases; junction bases not matched to a gene: 5. Germline CDR1 is MNHEY and CDR2 is SVGAGI. CDR3 protein: CASKVLAGTYNEQFF. The CDR3 region has the DNA TGTGCCAGCAAAGTACTAGCGGGAACCTACAATGAGCAGTTCTTC.

The J gene is TRBJ2-5, the V gene TRBV5-1, with 7 bases matching TRBD1. TRBJ2-7 matches the DNA end more closely, so the J call is doubtful. This CDR3 has 16 residues. Germline-derived CDR1 and CDR2 are SGHRS and YFSETQ. The CDR3 DNA sequence: TGCGCCAGCAGCTTGGGACGGGACAGAATAACCTACGAGCAGTACTTC. It codes for CASSLGRDRITYEQYF.

V is TRBV9 and J is TRBJ2-7; TRBD2 agrees at 7 bases. The germline V gene has CDR1 SGDLS and CDR2 YYNGEE. The CDR3 extends over 15 amino acids. The junction had 5 bases not matched to a gene; V was cut back by 2 bases and J by 0 bases. The CDR3 loop reads CASSVDTSVSYEQYF. The CDR3 DNA reads TGTGCCAGCAGCGTCGATACTAGCGTCTCCTACGAGCAGTACTTC.

This chain uses TRBV2 with TRBJ2-1; tentative D call: TRBD2 (6 bases). Germline-derived CDR1 and CDR2 are SNHLY and FYNNEI. V was cut by 7 bases and J by 0 bases, with 10 bases left in between. CDR3 length: 14 residues. CDR3 amino acids: CASNFGSSYNEQFF. The CDR3 DNA reads TGTGCCAGCAACTTCGGGAGCTCCTACAATGAGCAGTTCTTC.

The V and J genes are TRBV29-1 and TRBJ1-3; D is perhaps TRBD1 (6 bases). The V and J ends lost 5 bases and 3 bases respectively, with 11 bases between them. There are 13 residues in the CDR3. CDR1 SQVTM and CDR2 ANQGSEA come from the germline V gene. The DNA for the CDR3 is TGCAGCGTTTCAGGGGCAAGTGGAAACACCATATATTTT. Amino acids: CSVSGASGNTIYF.

The gene calls are TRBV19 and TRBJ2-3; D not certain. V was cut by 0 bases and J by 0 bases, with 13 bases left in between. The CDR3 loop spans 17 amino acids. CDR1 and CDR2 (germline): LNHDA, SQIVND (reference sequence). The CDR3 DNA reads as TGTGCCAGTAGTATAGAGGCCGGCAGGTATAGCACAGATACGCAGTATTTT. Protein sequence: CASSIEAGRYSTDTQYF.

There are a few counts of this clone. The chain has TRBV6-1 and TRBJ2-1; 8 bases fit TRBD2. Germline loops: CDR1 MNHNS, CDR2 SASEGT. CDR3 length: 16 residues. The V gene end was trimmed by 3 bases and the J gene end by 3 bases; junction bases not matched to a gene: 7. Written as DNA, the CDR3 is TGTGCCAGCAGTGATCGCGCGGGAGGTGTCTACAATGAGCAGTTCTTC. Protein: CASSDRAGGVYNEQFF.

Remarks on this clone: Compared with germline, one end of the junction differs, possibly owing to a read error. This sequence joins TRBV18 and TRBJ1-1; perhaps TRBD1 as D (6 bases). Germline loops: CDR1 KGHSH, CDR2 LQKENI. CDR3 size: 12 residues. CDR3 nucleotides: TGTGCCAGCTCACCCAGGACAGCCCTGGTTCTCTTT. As protein: CASSPRTALVLF.

The chain recombines TRBV7-8 with TRBJ2-7; a possible D gene is TRBD2 (6 bases). Germline V CDR1 and CDR2: SGHVS, FQNEAQ. V lost 5 bases and J lost 6, with 20 bases in between. The CDR3 length is 15 residues. In nucleotides, the CDR3 is TGTGCCAGCAGCCCCCGGGGCCGTCGGGAGTTCGAGCAGTACTTC. It yields the protein CASSPRGRREFEQYF.

V and J are TRBV7-6 and TRBJ2-2; TRBD2 might be the D (7 bases). V was shortened by 5 bases and J by 5 bases, with 18 bases between the two germline ends. Germline CDR1 SGHVS, CDR2 FNYEAQ. This CDR3 has 16 residues. This CDR3 reads CASSPSGTTITGELFF. The CDR3 DNA reads as TGTGCCAGCAGCCCGAGCGGGACAACCATTACCGGGGAGCTGTTTTTT.

The chain combines TRBV27 with TRBJ2-4; 9 bases map to TRBD2. There are 16 residues in the CDR3. The trim removed 4 bases at V and 3 bases at J, leaving 7 bases unmatched. CDR1 and CDR2 from the germline V gene are MNHEY and SMNVEV (reference sequence). This CDR3 reads CASSYSGRSVKNIQYF. The CDR3 nucleotides are TGTGCCAGCAGTTATAGCGGGAGATCTGTCAAAAACATTCAGTACTTC.

This chain links TRBV6-5 with TRBJ2-1; the D gene is possibly TRBD1 (5 bases). This CDR3 has 13 residues. CDR1 is MNHEY, CDR2 SVGAGI, per germline. Trimming removed 6 bases at V and 4 bases at J, with 10 bases between. This chain's CDR3 is CASRQDKYNEQFF. For the CDR3, the DNA is TGTGCCAGCAGACAGGACAAGTACAATGAGCAGTTCTTC.

The rearrangement joins TRBV7-8 to TRBJ1-5; TRBD1 matches 9 bases. Germline V lookup: CDR1 SGHVS, CDR2 FQNEAQ. The CDR3 extends over 16 amino acids. With V trimmed by 2 bases and J by 6 bases, 8 bases remained unmatched. The CDR3 nucleotides are TGTGCCAGCAGCTTATACCCCGGACAGGGGACTCAGCCCCAGCATTTT. As protein: CASSLYPGQGTQPQHF.

The chain carries TRBV7-9 and TRBJ2-5, with a tentative D call TRBD2 (6 bases). The V gene lost 0 bases and the J gene lost 1 base, with 9 bases spanning the gap. This CDR3 has 15 amino acids. In germline, CDR1 is SEHNR, CDR2 FQNEAQ (reference sequence). CDR3 in DNA: TGTGCCAGCAGCTTAGCCGCCGGGGGCCAAGAGACCCAGTACTTC. Its translation is CASSLAAGGQETQYF.

V gene TRBV19 combines with J gene TRBJ1-2; possible D gene TRBD1, 5 bases. The CDR3 consists of 11 residues. Deletions cut 6 bases from V and 3 bases from J, with 5 bases between. Germline loops: CDR1 LNHDA, CDR2 SQIVND (reference sequence). In DNA form, the CDR3 reads TGTGCCAGTAGGACAGACTATGGCTACACCTTC. As protein: CASRTDYGYTF.

J is TRBJ1-2 and V is TRBV2; D uncertain. Germline V gene sequence: CDR1 SNHLY, CDR2 FYNNEI. The CDR3 is 11 amino acids. Trimming pared 4 bases from V and 14 bases from J, leaving 14 bases between. DNA for the CDR3: TGTGCCAGCAGTGGTAGTGAAACGAAGACCTTC. Translated: CASSGSETKTF.

The chain has TRBV25-1 and TRBJ2-7; 7 bases match TRBD1. The CDR3 runs to 15 residues. Germline trimming cut 4 bases from V and 2 bases from J; bases unmatched to any gene: 8. Germline V gene data show CDR1 as MGHDK and CDR2 as SYGVNS. The CDR3 reads CASSAARTGTYEQYF. The CDR3 nucleotides read TGTGCCAGCAGTGCAGCACGGACAGGCACCTACGAGCAGTACTTC.

V gene TRBV27 combines with J gene TRBJ2-5; TRBD2 matches 10 bases. CDR1 and CDR2 from the germline V gene are MNHEY and SMNVEV (reference sequence). The CDR3 is made up of 15 amino acids. Trimming took 2 bases from V and 6 from J; bases not matched to a gene: 6. The CDR3 nucleotides are TGTGCCAGCAGTTTAGTAACTAGCGGGACAAAGACCCAGTACTTC. Protein sequence: CASSLVTSGTKTQYF.

V is TRBV27 and J is TRBJ1-1, with D perhaps TRBD1 (6 bases). CDR1 and CDR2 from the germline V gene are MNHEY and SMNVEV (reference sequence). V was pared by 6 bases and J by 1 base, with 15 bases between. The CDR3 sequence is 15 residues long. This CDR3 is CASRIRGEGNTEAFF. In nucleotides, the CDR3 is TGTGCCAGCAGGATTAGGGGGGAGGGGAACACTGAAGCTTTCTTT.